The 15 T cell receptor beta chains in this list originate from one sample, sequenced in a study of blood T cell repertoires in COVID-19. Sequencing was performed with immunoSEQ multiplex PCR; in TCRdb, only in-frame clones are kept and a portion is missing. This sample carries around 250,000 clones, roughly 80% of them seen once, and the ten largest clones take approximately 3.2%. Input material: peripheral blood. The receptors stem from a woman under 30 with acute or convalescent COVID-19.

This chain links TRBV28 with TRBJ2-1; 16 bases line up with TRBD2. With 6 bases clipped from V and 6 bases from J, the junction kept 5 bases outside the gene matches. Germline V gene sequence: CDR1 MDHEN, CDR2 SYDVKM. CDR3 length: 16 residues. CDR3 nucleotides: TGTGCCAGCAGCGGGACTAGCGGGAGGGTTATCAATGAGCAGTTCTTC. As protein: CASSGTSGRVINEQFF.

The chain combines TRBV7-9 with TRBJ1-4; 7 positions agree with TRBD1. This CDR3 contains 14 residues. CDR1 and CDR2 (germline): SEHNR, FQNEAQ (reference sequence). V lost 2 bases, J lost 8 bases, and 5 bases stayed unmatched. CDR3 amino acids: CASSLQGVNEKLFF. The CDR3 DNA reads TGTGCCAGCAGCTTACAGGGGGTAAACGAAAAACTGTTTTTT. Based on the CDR3 plus reference TRBV7-9 and TRBJ1-4, the full variable domain is DTGVSQNPRHKITKRGQNVTFRCDPISEHNRLYWYRQTLGQGPEFLTYFQNEAQLEKSRLLSDRFSAERPKGSFSTLEIQRTEQGDSAMYLCASSLQGVNEKLFFGSGTQLSVL.

The chain carries TRBV6-5 and TRBJ1-2, with D possibly TRBD1 on 6 matching bases. The V and J ends lost 0 bases and 5 bases respectively, with 10 bases between them. Germline CDR1 is MNHEY and CDR2 is SVGAGI. The length of the CDR3 is 14 residues. This CDR3 is CASSYSRTAYGYTF. CDR3 DNA sequence: TGTGCCAGCAGTTACTCTCGGACAGCGTATGGCTACACCTTC.

V gene TRBV19 combines with J gene TRBJ1-6, with 9 positions matching TRBD1. The CDR3 runs 18 residues. The germline V gene encodes CDR1 LNHDA and CDR2 SQIVND (reference sequence). V was clipped by 7 bases and J by 2 bases; unmatched bases: 12. CDR3 residues: CASTPGQGKAPYNSPLHF. The CDR3 coding sequence is TGTGCCAGTACACCGGGACAGGGAAAAGCGCCCTATAATTCACCCCTCCACTTT.

This clone was recorded once. The rearrangement uses TRBV11-2 and TRBJ1-2, with D hard to call. CDR3 length equals 13 residues. Germline-derived CDR1 and CDR2 are SGHAT and FQNNGV. V was pared by 3 bases and J by 5 bases, with 10 bases between. The DNA of the CDR3 is TGTGCCAGCAGCTTTGGGCAGCTGTATGGCTACACCTTC. This codes for CASSFGQLYGYTF.

This chain joins TRBV11-2 and TRBJ1-3; D not certain. V lost 1 base to trimming and J lost 0 bases, with 7 bases between them. The germline V gene has CDR1 SGHAT and CDR2 FQNNGV. The CDR3 spans 15 residues. CDR3 sequence: CASSLAGSSGNTIYF. CDR3 coding DNA: TGTGCCAGCAGCTTAGCGGGGAGCTCTGGAAACACCATATATTTT.

The chain combines TRBV4-3 with TRBJ2-2; no clear D gene. With 2 bases removed from V and 2 bases from J, the gap between germline ends came to 6 bases. Germline CDR1 LGHNA, CDR2 YSLEER. This CDR3 has 14 residues. The chain's CDR3 is CASSQQFNTGELFF. The CDR3 DNA sequence: TGCGCCAGCAGCCAACAATTTAACACCGGGGAGCTGTTTTTT.

The J gene is TRBJ2-7, the V gene TRBV5-4, with TRBD2 identical over 12 bases. CDR1 is SGHNT and CDR2 is YYREEE in the germline V gene (reference sequence). There are 15 residues in the CDR3. Losses at the gene ends were 0 bases for V and 3 bases for J; bases not matched to a gene: 1. The CDR3 sequence is CASSLGGLAGYEQYF. The CDR3 DNA reads as TGTGCCAGCAGCTTGGGGGGACTAGCGGGCTACGAGCAGTACTTC.

The chain carries TRBV19 and TRBJ1-4; 8 nucleotides match TRBD1. The CDR3 loop spans 16 amino acids. V shed 5 bases, J shed 4 bases, and the junction held 9 bases outside the gene matches. Germline CDR1 and CDR2: LNHDA and SQIVND (reference sequence). The CDR3 DNA reads TGTGCCAGTAGTGGCAGGACAGGGACGTATAATGAAAAACTGTTTTTT. Translated: CASSGRTGTYNEKLFF.

V is TRBV6-5 and J is TRBJ2-7; 8 bases fit TRBD1. The CDR3 runs to 13 residues. J was trimmed by 5 bases and V by 6 bases; bases with no gene match: 6. Germline CDR1 is MNHEY and CDR2 is SVGAGI. CDR3 in DNA: TGTGCCAGCAGAAGACAGGGGATGGACGAGCAGTACTTC. It yields the protein CASRRQGMDEQYF.

The chain combines TRBV2 with TRBJ2-3, with 10 bases fitting TRBD2. J gave up 3 bases and V 6 bases, and 3 bases lay outside the gene matches. The germline V gene has CDR1 SNHLY and CDR2 FYNNEI. The CDR3 covers 14 residues. CDR3: CASRETSGTDTQYF. CDR3 DNA: TGTGCCAGCAGGGAGACTAGCGGGACAGATACGCAGTATTTT.

The chain combines TRBV28 with TRBJ1-5; TRBD1 agrees at 8 bases. The CDR3 runs to 17 residues. Trimming removed 7 bases from V and 6 bases from J; junction bases left unmatched: 17. Germline CDR1 and CDR2: MDHEN and SYDVKM. In DNA form, the CDR3 reads TGTGCCAGCAAGGTGCAGGGGGCGAAAATGAGGAGTCAGCCCCAGCATTTT. This sequence encodes CASKVQGAKMRSQPQHF.

The rearrangement uses TRBV27 and TRBJ2-2; 8 bases are shared with TRBD1. This CDR3 region has 17 residues. V was clipped by 4 bases and J by 1 base; unmatched bases: 8. Germline assignment: CDR1 MNHEY and CDR2 SMNVEV (reference sequence). The CDR3 here is CASSSRRGLLNTGELFF. Here the CDR3 DNA reads TGTGCCAGCAGTTCACGCAGGGGGCTTTTGAACACCGGGGAGCTGTTTTTT.

The chain is built from TRBV20-1 and TRBJ1-5, with D perhaps matching TRBD1 (5 bases). V was cut by 3 bases and J by 0 bases, with 15 bases left in between. There are 16 residues in the CDR3. The germline gives CDR1 DFQATT, CDR2 SNEGSKA (reference sequence). CDR3 region: CSASWEGPYSNQPQHF. The CDR3 nucleotides are TGCAGTGCTAGTTGGGAGGGACCATATAGCAATCAGCCCCAGCATTTT.

V is TRBV6-5 and J is TRBJ2-1; D is perhaps TRBD1 (5 bases). V lost 3 bases to trimming and J lost 2 bases, with 11 bases between them. From germline, CDR1 is MNHEY and CDR2 SVGAGI. The CDR3 is made up of 15 amino acids. CDR3 coding DNA: TGTGCCAGCAGTTATAGGGGTAAAACCTACAATGAGCAGTTCTTC. Encoded protein: CASSYRGKTYNEQFF.